This T cell receptor beta chain appears in the sequencing data of a study of T cell repertoires in cytomegalovirus infection. TCRdb passed the reads through MiXCR, listing each CDR3 protein once. The sample carries about 310,000 distinct CDR3 sequences, around 25% recorded once. The CDR3 sequence is 14 residues long. The V segment lost 1 base and the J segment 10 bases; nucleotides outside the gene matches: 4. Per germline, CDR1 SGHNT and CDR2 YYREEE (reference sequence). This clonotype was seen a handful of times. Antigen unknown. This receptor was identified in a human donor in good health (CMV status not recorded). Some clones in this sample may be carry-over from other donors' samples. V usage is TRBV5-4 and J usage is TRBJ2-1; 11 positions match TRBD2. The starting material was cultured PBMCs, obtained from culture after CMV antigen stimulation. CDR3 nucleotide sequence: TGTGCCAGCAGCTTGACTAGCGGGAGTTTGGAGCAGTTCTTC. It yields the protein CASSLTSGSLEQFF.